This TCR beta chain was captured by sequencing in a study of T cell responses to AZD1222 COVID-19 vaccine (dated by TCRdb to the early 2020s). For the wider study: Because spike-specific TCR depth and breadth did not differ between the two schedules, AZD1222 recipients who got a second dose at roughly 4 weeks were pooled with those who got a second dose at roughly 12 weeks. Trial participants were enrolled into age subgroups of 18-55, 56-69 and 70-plus years, which contained approximately 150, 30 and 60 TCR-sequenced participants, respectively. A total of approximately 240 trial participants underwent TCR sequencing, of whom 200 to 220 had received two doses of AZD1222 and approximately 25 had received two doses of the MenACWY control vaccine.

The CDR3 regions of human TCRbeta chains were analyzed by immunosequencing. From the authors' description of their analysis: Repertoire TCRs were checked for matches against a reference library of SARS-CoV-2-specific TCRs that had been generated using the MIRA antigen-specificity platform. Breadth meant the fraction of unique TCRs that were SARS-CoV-2-associated, whereas depth meant the fraction of total T cells that were SARS-CoV-2-associated. Using the MIRA data, each spike-specific TCR was assigned both to the spike region to which the TCR was reactive and to a CD4 or CD8 class. Log10-transformed breadth and depth values were compared by one-way ANOVA with Sidak's multiple comparisons tests. The table comes from immuneACCESS by way of TCRdb, which keeps in-frame sequences with V and J called. Part of the clones is missing from these tables; in studies checked, under half for an unresolved V gene and the rest for unknown reasons. V, J and clone size were drawn from that table, and D and trimming were deduced from the DNA. The sample table records about 120,000 clones; 70% to 90% of these occur just once. The ten largest clones capture around 9.6% of the sample.

The study at large found these results: Epitopes outside the regions mutated in the B.1.351 and B.1.1.7 variants were reportedly recognized by nearly half of the unique spike-specific TCRs. Conclusions about previously exposed vaccinees are limited, since just five or six AZD1222 recipients were seropositive for SARS-CoV-2 at baseline. Participants were mostly white British and included more females than males, and it was suggested by the authors that clonal diversity may have been underestimated. A significant rise in spike-specific TCR breadth and depth was observed after two AZD1222 doses relative to day 0 and relative to MenACWY recipients. CD4 TCRs associated with the vaccine covered the entire spike protein, and the dominant responses were in regions 160-218 and 743-854. In the small 56-69-year group, the increase in depth fell short of significance, most likely because of low power. No day 14 peak-response samples were available, so repertoires were characterized only after the peak T cell response.

Note on this clone: No cognate antigen has been identified for it. The sample holds no much larger clone one base away, and base qualities are not on file.

CDR1 LGHDT and CDR2 YNNKEL are derived from the germline V gene (reference sequence). V and J are trimmed by 1 base and 1 base, and the gene matches miss 7 bases of the junction. The CDR3 holds 17 amino acids from the cysteine to the phenylalanine. The kept DNA is CDR3 alone, 51 bases in frame from the first base. The time point tag for this specimen amounts to: baseline before first vaccination. Vaccinee samples came from UK trials COV001 and COV002, including a single-blind randomized controlled phase 2/3 trial of AZD1222 (ChAdOx1 nCoV-19) in healthy adults. For TCRbeta chain sequencing, PBMC samples were collected from trial participants at day 0 and at day 28 after the second dose.

The sequence came from an adult in good health. The sequence joins TRBV3-1 (or the pseudogene TRBV3-2) to TRBJ2-3, and TRBD2 matches 8 of the central bases. This sample comprised peripheral blood, obtained on day 0 of AZD1222 vaccination. The CDR3 sequence is CASSQVRGSGGTDTQYF. The DNA sequence follows: TGTGCCAGCAGCCAAGTTAGGGGTAGCGGGGGCACAGATACGCAGTATTTT.